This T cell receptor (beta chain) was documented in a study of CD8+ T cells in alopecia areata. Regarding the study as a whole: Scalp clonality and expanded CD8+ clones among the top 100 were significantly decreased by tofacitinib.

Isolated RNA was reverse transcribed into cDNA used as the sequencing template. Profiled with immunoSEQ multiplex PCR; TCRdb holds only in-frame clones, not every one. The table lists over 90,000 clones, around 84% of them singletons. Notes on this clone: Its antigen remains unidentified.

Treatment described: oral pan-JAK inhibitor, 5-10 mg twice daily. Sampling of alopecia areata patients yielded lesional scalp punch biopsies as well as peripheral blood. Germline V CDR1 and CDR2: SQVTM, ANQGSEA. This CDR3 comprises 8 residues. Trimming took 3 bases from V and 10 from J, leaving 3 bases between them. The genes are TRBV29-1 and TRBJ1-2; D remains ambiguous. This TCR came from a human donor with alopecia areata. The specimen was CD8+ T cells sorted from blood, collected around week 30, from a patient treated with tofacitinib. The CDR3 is CSVEDYTF. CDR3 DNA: TGCAGCGTTGAGGACTACACCTTC.